This T cell receptor (beta chain) was captured in a study of T cell responses to AZD1222 COVID-19 vaccine. As for the study in general: Pooling was applied to second doses at about 4 or about 12 weeks.

The table came from immunoSEQ multiplex PCR; TCRdb's copy has only in-frame clones and leaves some out. In the table there are roughly 100,000 clones, approximately 88% of which are singletons. Germline V gene data show CDR1 as LGHDT and CDR2 as YNNKEL (reference sequence). The CDR3 length is 14 residues. V was clipped by 8 bases and J by 5 bases; unmatched bases: 7. The V and J genes are TRBV3-1 (or the pseudogene TRBV3-2) and TRBJ1-4, with TRBD1 identical over 8 bases. The specimen was peripheral blood, collected on day 0 of AZD1222 vaccination. The TCR was taken from an adult in good health. The CDR3 region has the DNA TGTGCCAGCTCGACGACAGGGGAAAATGAAAAACTGTTTTTT. It encodes CASSTTGENEKLFF.